The 14 T cell receptor beta chains reported below all come from one sample, sequenced in a study of blood T cells in healthy people across ages (dated by TCRdb to between 2014 and 2017). Libraries were prepared through 5' RACE. The sample was run on an Illumina HiSeq 2500. A second PCR of roughly 6 to 11 cycles was performed with a sample-barcoded 5' primer and a J-beta primer mix. TCRdb's own reprocessing of the public reads used fastp at Q25 and MiXCR and kept productive beta chains. Merged by CDR3 protein, the rows form single entries marked with the most common genes and DNA. The sample yields approximately 1.5 million distinct CDR3 sequences; about 35% were counted once. The ten top clones hold around 10% of the sample. The material sequenced was blood. Receptors originate from a woman aged 30 to 39 in good health.

Of note for this clonotype: A junction boundary mismatches the germline segment, possibly from a read error. The gene calls are TRBV7-2 and TRBJ1-2, with D possibly being TRBD1 (5 bases). This CDR3 has 16 amino acids. Germline V lookup: CDR1 SGHTA, CDR2 FQGNSA. CDR3 DNA: TGTGCCAGCAGTTTAGGCGAGGGGCGGGAAAACTATGGCTACACCTTC. Translating gives CASSLGEGRENYGYTF.

The chain links TRBV28 to TRBJ2-7, with TRBD2 matching 7 bases. Losses at the gene ends were 4 bases for V and 3 bases for J; bases not matched to a gene: 9. CDR1 and CDR2 from the germline V gene are MDHEN and SYDVKM. The CDR3 loop spans 15 amino acids. CDR3 in DNA: TGTGCCAGCAGTTCATCAAAGCGGGACCGCTACGAGCAGTACTTC. Residues: CASSSSKRDRYEQYF.

The chain carries TRBV14 and TRBJ2-7, with D perhaps TRBD2 (6 bases). Looked up from germline, CDR1 is SGHDN and CDR2 is FVKESK. The CDR3 is 14 residues long. The germline V and J ends were trimmed by 6 bases and 0 bases, with 12 bases remaining between them. CDR3 region: CASRERDFSYEQYF. Here the CDR3 DNA reads TGTGCCAGCAGGGAAAGGGACTTCTCCTACGAGCAGTACTTC.

Ten or more counts support this clonotype. The chain carries TRBV27 and TRBJ2-7; TRBD2 matches 8 bases. V trimming: 5 bases; J trimming: 0 bases; junction bases outside the gene matches: 6. The germline V gene encodes CDR1 MNHEY and CDR2 SMNVEV (reference sequence). This CDR3 is 15 amino acids long. CDR3 sequence: CASSTIAGRSYEQYF. Here the CDR3 DNA reads TGTGCCAGCAGTACTATAGCGGGGCGCTCCTACGAGCAGTACTTC.

This clonotype was seen a handful of times. V gene TRBV15 combines with J gene TRBJ2-5; 10 bases line up with TRBD2. The CDR3 runs to 16 residues. V lost 1 base to trimming and J lost 5 bases; unmatched junction nucleotides: 7. Germline lookup yields CDR1 LNHNV and CDR2 YYDKDF (reference sequence). The CDR3 reads CATSRAAAGGEETQYF. CDR3 DNA: TGTGCCACCAGCAGAGCAGCAGCGGGAGGGGAGGAGACCCAGTACTTC.

The table lists this clonotype with a few counts. The genes are TRBV3-1 and TRBJ1-1, with D uncertain. V dropped 0 bases and J dropped 5 bases, with 7 bases sitting between them. Per germline, CDR1 LGHDT and CDR2 YNNKEL (reference sequence). This CDR3 spans 13 amino acids. CDR3 nucleotide sequence: TGTGCCAGCAGCCAAGACAGGCTTACTGAAGCTTTCTTT. The encoded protein is CASSQDRLTEAFF.

Many counts were recorded for this clonotype. The chain links TRBV4-2 to TRBJ2-7; 13 bases are shared with TRBD2. The CDR3 has 14 amino acids. Germline-derived CDR1 and CDR2 are LGHNA and YNFKEQ. V lost 6 bases and J lost 4; bases outside the gene matches: 3. This CDR3 is CASRGTSGAYEQYF. The CDR3 nucleotides are TGTGCCAGCAGGGGGACTAGCGGGGCTTACGAGCAGTACTTC.

The gene calls are TRBV5-1 and TRBJ1-2, with 8 bases that match TRBD1. Germline V gene sequence: CDR1 SGHRS, CDR2 YFSETQ. The CDR3 has 14 amino acids. The ends lost 6 bases at V and 7 bases at J; junction bases unmatched: 11. The CDR3 region has the DNA TGCGCCAGCACAATCGGACAGGGAGAAATTGGCTACACCTTC. Translating it yields CASTIGQGEIGYTF.

Here the CDR3 reads CASAKSTGGGTDTQYF. CDR3 coding DNA: TGTGCCAGCGCAAAATCGACAGGGGGCGGCACAGATACGCAGTATTTT. This chain uses TRBV7-9 with TRBJ2-3, with 10 bases lining up with TRBD1. The V gene end was trimmed by 8 bases and the J gene end by 1 base; junction bases not matched to a gene: 9. Germline V gene data show CDR1 as SEHNR and CDR2 as FQNEAQ (reference sequence). This CDR3 has 16 amino acids. Supplemented by reference TRBV7-9 and TRBJ2-3, the full variable domain reads DTGVSQNPRHKITKRGQNVTFRCDPISEHNRLYWYRQTLGQGPEFLTYFQNEAQLEKSRLLSDRFSAERPKGSFSTLEIQRTEQGDSAMYLCASAKSTGGGTDTQYFGPGTRLTVL.

The V and J genes are TRBV25-1 and TRBJ2-1, with D uncertain. CDR3 length: 13 residues. The V end was cut by 1 base, the J end by 5 bases, with 6 bases between. Germline V lookup: CDR1 MGHDK, CDR2 SYGVNS. The DNA for the CDR3 is TGTGCCAGCAGTGAATGGCCTCACAATGAGCAGTTCTTC. Amino acid sequence: CASSEWPHNEQFF. The whole variable domain, remainder taken from reference TRBV25-1 and TRBJ2-1, is EADIYQTPRYLVIGTGKKITLECSQTMGHDKMYWYQQDPGMELHLIHYSYGVNSTEKGDLSSESTVSRIRTEHFPLTLESARPSHTSQYLCASSEWPHNEQFFGPGTRLTVL.

This clonotype turned up a few times. The genes are TRBV29-1 and TRBJ1-1; possibly TRBD1 for D (5 bases). CDR1 SQVTM and CDR2 ANQGSEA come from the germline V gene. The length of the CDR3 is 15 residues. V dropped 6 bases and J dropped 5 bases, with 22 bases sitting between them. CDR3 residues: CSVSPVWGERTEAFF. The DNA for the CDR3 is TGCAGCGTCTCCCCAGTCTGGGGGGAGAGGACTGAAGCTTTCTTT. The complete variable domain, with remaining parts taken from reference TRBV29-1 and TRBJ1-1, reads SAVISQKPSRDICQRGTSLTIQCQVDSQVTMMFWYRQQPGQSLTLIATANQGSEATYESGFVIDKFPISRPNLTFSTLTVSNMSPEDSSIYLCSVSPVWGERTEAFFGQGTRLTVV.

The chain has TRBV7-9 and TRBJ2-5; 12 bases line up with TRBD2. V was clipped by 9 bases and J by 4 bases; unmatched bases: 6. There are 14 residues in the CDR3. Germline V gene data show CDR1 as SEHNR and CDR2 as FQNEAQ (reference sequence). CDR3 in amino acids: CASGASGRGETQYF. CDR3 sequence (DNA): TGTGCCAGTGGAGCTAGCGGGAGGGGAGAGACCCAGTACTTC.

This clonotype was detected many times. The chain combines TRBV20-1 with TRBJ2-7; D may be TRBD1 (6 bases). There are 16 residues in the CDR3. Germline V CDR1 and CDR2: DFQATT, SNEGSKA (reference sequence). CDR3 amino acids: CSIQGGPPFNSYEQYF. CDR3 nucleotide sequence: TGCAGCATACAGGGCGGTCCCCCTTTTAACTCCTACGAGCAGTACTTC.

This clonotype was seen at least ten times. The chain recombines TRBV12-3 or TRBV12-4 with TRBJ2-5; D is uncertain. This CDR3 region has 11 residues. Between the trimmed V and J ends, which lost 3 bases and 7 bases, there was a span of 6 bases. CDR3 sequence reads: CASSFFGTQYF. The CDR3 nucleotides are TGTGCCAGCAGTTTCTTTGGGACCCAGTACTTC.